This T cell receptor beta chain is drawn from a study of type 1 and type 2 diabetes patients. Amplification started from genomic DNA. The TCR beta CDR3 region was amplified using 30 forward and 13 reverse primers. TCRdb used MiXCR to reprocess the multiplex PCR reads, holding one entry per CDR3 protein. The sample includes 250,000 or so distinct CDR3 sequences, around 47% seen only once; the top ten take roughly an eighth. The clonotype originates from a man aged 18 to 35 with type 2 diabetes. Material: peripheral blood mononuclear cells (PBMCs).

CDR3 DNA sequence: TGTGCCAGCAGTCTGACAGGCTCGGTGGGCGGCTACACCTTC. Its protein is CASSLTGSVGGYTF. The gene calls are TRBV6-5 and TRBJ1-2; possible D gene TRBD1, 6 bases. Germline V gene lookup returns CDR1 MNHEY and CDR2 SVGAGI. The CDR3 has 14 residues. V was clipped by 5 bases and J by 8 bases, with 18 bases between them.